This T cell receptor (beta chain) is from a study of blood T cell repertoires in COVID-19. The wider study: The samples span acute and convalescent COVID-19 from the United States, Italy and Spain. In each case, the material was cDNA or gDNA derived from T cells, B-cell-depleted T cells, or PBMCs.

This clone came up once. Authors' analysis steps: Reference gene primers were amplified, and this amplification served to estimate nucleated cell counts. Here immunoSEQ multiplex PCR was the method, and the copy in TCRdb shows in-frame clones only, minus some. V and J calls and clone size are those listed in that table; D and trimming were worked out from the DNA. This sample has around 250,000 clones, with roughly 84% found just once. V was cut by 2 bases and J by 3 bases, with 11 bases left in between. Germline assignment: CDR1 MNHNS and CDR2 SASEGT. This CDR3 has 15 residues. Source material: peripheral blood. This chain uses TRBV6-1 with TRBJ1-5; no clear D gene. The receptor's source is a woman under 30 with acute or convalescent COVID-19. CDR3 amino acids: CASSEWAANNQPQHF. The DNA of the CDR3 is TGTGCCAGCAGTGAATGGGCAGCAAACAATCAGCCCCAGCATTTT.